Below, 29 T cell receptor beta chains from the same sample are listed, as sequenced in a study of PD-1 blockade in classical Hodgkin lymphoma. Every patient had relapsed following autologous stem cell transplantation, and cohorts differed in brentuximab vedotin exposure. The assay was immunoSEQ multiplex PCR, and TCRdb's table has in-frame clones only and misses some. Of 90,000 to 95,000 clones in the sample, roughly 89% were seen once. The sequencing used peripheral blood mononuclear cells (PBMCs), collected before the second cycle of nivolumab. Receptor source: a human donor with classical Hodgkin lymphoma.

The rearrangement links TRBV2 to TRBJ2-2; 10 nucleotides match TRBD2. The V gene end was trimmed by 7 bases and the J gene end by 5 bases; junction bases not matched to a gene: 4. CDR1 is SNHLY and CDR2 is FYNNEI in the germline V gene. This CDR3 region has 14 residues. The CDR3 protein is CASTSGRSTGELFF. The DNA of the CDR3 is TGTGCCAGCACTAGCGGGAGATCAACCGGGGAGCTGTTTTTT.

The chain recombines TRBV10-3 with TRBJ2-1; a possible D gene is TRBD1 (6 bases). V was pared by 0 bases and J by 4 bases, with 13 bases between. The CDR3 loop spans 16 amino acids. Germline CDR1 is ENHRY and CDR2 is SYGVKD. The CDR3, as DNA: TGTGCCATCAGTGAGTCTAGTGGGGGCGGTTACAATGAGCAGTTCTTC. Amino acid sequence: CAISESSGGGYNEQFF.

The rearrangement uses TRBV29-1 and TRBJ1-3; 11 bases align to TRBD1. Germline CDR1 SQVTM, CDR2 ANQGSEA. CDR3 length: 14 residues. J gave up 1 base and V 6 bases, and 2 bases lay outside the gene matches. The CDR3 region is CSVGTGGSGNTIYF. CDR3 nucleotides: TGCAGCGTGGGGACAGGGGGTTCTGGAAACACCATATATTTT.

This clone showed up just a few times. This chain connects TRBV2 to TRBJ2-5; TRBD1 agrees at 8 bases. The V gene's germline CDR1 is SNHLY and CDR2 FYNNEI. V shed 5 bases, J shed 4 bases, and the junction held 6 bases outside the gene matches. The length of the CDR3 is 14 residues. The CDR3: CASSSLGTGETQYF. In nucleotides, the CDR3 is TGTGCCAGCAGTTCCCTGGGGACAGGAGAGACCCAGTACTTC.

The V and J genes are TRBV10-3 and TRBJ1-1; the D gene is possibly TRBD1 (5 bases). This CDR3 has 13 amino acids. Germline assignment: CDR1 ENHRY and CDR2 SYGVKD. V was shortened by 2 bases and J by 4 bases, with 8 bases between the two germline ends. Here the CDR3 reads CAISERGATEAFF. The CDR3, as DNA: TGTGCCATCAGTGAGCGCGGGGCCACTGAAGCTTTCTTT.

The chain links TRBV19 to TRBJ2-1, with 8 nucleotides matching TRBD2. The J segment lost 4 bases and the V segment lost 6 bases, leaving 8 bases of the junction unmatched. The length of the CDR3 is 15 residues. Germline CDR1 is LNHDA and CDR2 is SQIVND (reference sequence). The CDR3 DNA sequence: TGTGCCAGTAGCGTCAGCGGGAGTGGGTACAATGAGCAGTTCTTC. Translated, it gives CASSVSGSGYNEQFF.

The gene calls are TRBV7-3 and TRBJ2-7; TRBD2 might be the D (5 bases). The germline CDR1 and CDR2 sequences are SGHTA and FQGTGA. Trimming stripped 5 bases from V and 6 bases from J, with 11 bases between. The CDR3 spans 12 residues. CDR3 residues: CASSPGFGEQYF. CDR3 nucleotide sequence: TGTGCCAGCAGCCCGGGGTTTGGCGAGCAGTACTTC.

The count of this clone is one. CDR3: CASSELPSGTSGSRLDTQYF. CDR3 in DNA: TGCGCCAGCAGTGAGCTGCCAAGCGGGACTAGCGGGAGTCGTTTAGATACGCAGTATTTT. The chain is built from TRBV10-1 and TRBJ2-3; 14 bases fit TRBD2. The CDR3 spans 20 residues. Germline CDR1 and CDR2: WNHNN and SYGVQD (reference sequence). J was trimmed by 5 bases and V by 2 bases; bases with no gene match: 15.

J is TRBJ2-7 and V is TRBV21-1; whether TRBD2, the table's D call, matches the DNA was not checked. TRBV21-1 is reported as a pseudogene. CDR3 length: 16 amino acids. CDR3 amino acids: CASYYNKRLAGSEQYF. The CDR3 DNA reads as TGTGCCAGCTACTATAACAAGCGACTAGCGGGGTCCGAGCAGTACTTC.

This chain links TRBV18 with TRBJ1-1, with a possible D match to TRBD1 (5 bases). Germline CDR1 KGHSH, CDR2 LQKENI. The germline V and J ends were trimmed by 3 bases and 8 bases, with 10 bases remaining between them. The CDR3 has 12 amino acids. This CDR3 is CASSPSGTEAFF. The CDR3, as DNA: TGTGCCAGCTCACCGTCCGGGACGGAAGCTTTCTTT.

The chain links TRBV7-9 to TRBJ2-7; D possibly corresponds to TRBD2 (5 bases). CDR1 and CDR2 (germline): SEHNR, FQNEAQ (reference sequence). Trimming took off 11 bases at V and 2 bases at J, with 16 bases between the two ends. CDR3 size: 13 residues. The DNA for the CDR3 is TGTGCCTCGCAGGAGGCGGAGACCTACGAGCAGTACTTC. This gives the protein CASQEAETYEQYF. Drawing the rest from reference TRBV7-9 and TRBJ2-7, the complete variable domain is DTGVSQNPRHKITKRGQNVTFRCDPISEHNRLYWYRQTLGQGPEFLTYFQNEAQLEKSRLLSDRFSAERPKGSFSTLEIQRTEQGDSAMYLCASQEAETYEQYFGPGTRLTVT.

The rearrangement joins TRBV19 to TRBJ1-6; perhaps TRBD1 as D (5 bases). The CDR3 extends over 16 amino acids. Trimming left V 1 base short and J 9 bases short, with 16 bases between. Germline assignment: CDR1 LNHDA and CDR2 SQIVND (reference sequence). In DNA form, the CDR3 reads TGTGCCAGTAGTATAGCAGGGTCCGGGTCCGGTTCACCCCTCCACTTT. As protein: CASSIAGSGSGSPLHF.

The CDR3 sequence is CAISGTGRSEQFF. CDR3 bases: TGTGCCATCAGTGGGACAGGGCGATCTGAGCAGTTCTTC. V is TRBV10-3 and J is TRBJ2-1; 8 positions match TRBD1. The germline V gene encodes CDR1 ENHRY and CDR2 SYGVKD. The CDR3 extends over 13 amino acids. The ends lost 4 bases at V and 9 bases at J; junction bases unmatched: 5.

The table lists this clone with a count of one. The chain couples TRBV20-1 to TRBJ2-1, with D unresolved. The germline V gene has CDR1 DFQATT and CDR2 SNEGSKA (reference sequence). The CDR3 has 11 residues. The V end was cut by 7 bases, the J end by 5 bases, with 9 bases between. The chain's CDR3 is CSVRRDNEQFF. The CDR3 DNA reads as TGCAGTGTCCGACGAGACAATGAGCAGTTCTTC.

The V and J genes are TRBV7-9 and TRBJ2-6, with D unclear. The CDR3 is made up of 15 amino acids. Germline V lookup: CDR1 SEHNR, CDR2 FQNEAQ (reference sequence). V was clipped by 2 bases and J by 2 bases, with 7 bases between them. The CDR3 nucleotides are TGTGCCAGCAGCTTATATGTTGCTGGGGCCAACGTCCTGACTTTC. Its translation: CASSLYVAGANVLTF.

The V call is TRBV27, the J call TRBJ2-1; D gene unclear. Trimming took off 5 bases at V and 4 bases at J, with 21 bases between the two ends. Germline V gene lookup returns CDR1 MNHEY and CDR2 SMNVEV (reference sequence). This CDR3 contains 17 residues. In nucleotides, the CDR3 is TGTGCCAGCAGTCTCTCTCGCGTCAGCCTCTCTTACAATGAGCAGTTCTTC. This sequence encodes CASSLSRVSLSYNEQFF.

V and J are TRBV9 and TRBJ1-3; D unresolved. The length of the CDR3 is 13 residues. Trimming took off 0 bases at V and 4 bases at J, with 5 bases between the two ends. CDR1 and CDR2 (germline): SGDLS, YYNGEE. This chain's CDR3 is CASSVDPGNTIYF. Here the CDR3 DNA reads TGTGCCAGCAGCGTAGATCCGGGAAACACCATATATTTT.

The chain links TRBV7-8 to TRBJ2-3; the match to TRBD2 covers 7 bases. Germline assignment: CDR1 SGHVS and CDR2 FQNEAQ. The length of the CDR3 is 14 residues. V dropped 5 bases and J dropped 2; count of bases not matched to a gene: 4. CDR3 sequence (DNA): TGTGCCAGCAGCCCAGGGACTATCACAGATACGCAGTATTTT. It codes for CASSPGTITDTQYF.

V and J are TRBV7-9 and TRBJ2-1; TRBD2 matches at 10 bases. Looked up from germline, CDR1 is SEHNR and CDR2 is FQNEAQ (reference sequence). This CDR3 region has 16 residues. With V trimmed by 1 base and J by 15 bases, 15 bases remained unmatched. The CDR3: CASSLVREGASGSWFF. DNA of the CDR3: TGTGCCAGCAGCTTAGTACGGGAGGGGGCTAGCGGGAGTTGGTTCTTC.

The chain carries TRBV6-5 and TRBJ1-2, with D possibly being TRBD1 (5 bases). V lost 8 bases to trimming and J lost 3 bases, with 13 bases between them. Germline V CDR1 and CDR2: MNHEY, SVGAGI. The CDR3 contains 13 residues. The CDR3 spells CASGPGKDYGYTF. DNA for the CDR3: TGTGCCAGCGGGCCAGGGAAGGACTATGGCTACACCTTC.

The CDR3 loop reads CASSRTDDHQETQYF. The CDR3 region has the DNA TGTGCCAGCAGTCGAACGGACGATCACCAAGAGACCCAGTACTTC. The chain recombines TRBV28 with TRBJ2-5; D unresolved. V was cut by 5 bases and J by 0 bases, with 13 bases left in between. Germline V CDR1 and CDR2: MDHEN, SYDVKM. CDR3 length: 15 residues.

The genes are TRBV5-1 and TRBJ2-5, with TRBD2 matching over 15 bases. J was trimmed by 0 bases and V by 2 bases; bases with no gene match: 2. The CDR3 sequence is 17 residues long. Germline CDR1 is SGHRS and CDR2 is YFSETQ. This CDR3 is CASSFGTSGRYQETQYF. The CDR3 DNA reads as TGCGCCAGCAGCTTCGGGACTAGCGGGAGGTACCAAGAGACCCAGTACTTC.

The chain links TRBV5-1 to TRBJ1-4; a weak D match, TRBD1 (6 bases). Germline values: CDR1 SGHRS, CDR2 YFSETQ. Trimming shortened V by 4 bases and J by 5 bases, and 15 bases separated the two germline ends. The CDR3 is 15 amino acids. CDR3 amino acids: CASSGTQGINEKLFF. The CDR3 nucleotides read TGCGCCAGCAGCGGAACACAGGGAATCAATGAAAAACTGTTTTTT. Based on the CDR3 plus reference TRBV5-1 and TRBJ1-4, the full variable domain is KAGVTQTPRYLIKTRGQQVTLSCSPISGHRSVSWYQQTPGQGLQFLFEYFSETQRNKGNFPGRFSGRQFSNSRSEMNVSTLELGDSALYLCASSGTQGINEKLFFGSGTQLSVL.

This CDR3 is CASSSDWAETQYF. As DNA, the CDR3 is TGTGCCAGCAGCTCGGACTGGGCAGAGACCCAGTACTTC. The chain links TRBV7-6 to TRBJ2-5; a weak D match, TRBD2 (5 bases). Trimming left V 4 bases short and J 4 bases short, with 10 bases between. Germline-derived CDR1 and CDR2 are SGHVS and FNYEAQ. The CDR3 length is 13 residues.

The chain has TRBV2 and TRBJ1-5; no clear D. This CDR3 region has 14 residues. The germline V gene encodes CDR1 SNHLY and CDR2 FYNNEI. Trimming shortened V by 3 bases and J by 1 base, and 7 bases separated the two germline ends. CDR3: CASSEWASNQPQHF. CDR3 sequence (DNA): TGTGCCAGCAGTGAGTGGGCCAGCAATCAGCCCCAGCATTTT.

The chain joins TRBV13 to TRBJ2-1; perhaps TRBD2 as D (5 bases). The germline gives CDR1 PRHDT, CDR2 FYEKMQ (reference sequence). The V end was cut by 5 bases, the J end by 4 bases, with 15 bases between. The CDR3 runs 15 residues. CDR3 region: CASSPGASPYNEQFF. CDR3 nucleotides: TGTGCCAGCAGCCCGGGTGCTAGCCCATACAATGAGCAGTTCTTC.

The rearrangement links TRBV2 to TRBJ2-3; the D gene is possibly TRBD1 (5 bases). V was clipped by 5 bases and J by 2 bases, with 8 bases between them. CDR3 length: 13 residues. Per the germline V gene, CDR1 is SNHLY and CDR2 is FYNNEI. The CDR3 loop reads CASSMTDTDTQYF. The CDR3 DNA follows: TGTGCCAGCAGTATGACAGACACAGATACGCAGTATTTT.

The chain combines TRBV30 with TRBJ2-3; D ambiguous. The CDR3 is 10 amino acids. Germline CDR1 GTSNPN, CDR2 SVGIG (reference sequence). V was shortened by 5 bases and J by 2 bases, with 2 bases between the two germline ends. Here the CDR3 reads CAWSTDTQYF. CDR3 nucleotide sequence: TGTGCCTGGTCCACAGATACGCAGTATTTT.

The V call is TRBV7-9, the J call TRBJ1-5; no firm D call. The CDR3 contains 15 residues. Trimming removed 1 base at V and 0 bases at J, with 7 bases between. Germline values: CDR1 SEHNR, CDR2 FQNEAQ (reference sequence). The CDR3 reads CASSLGGDSNQPQHF. CDR3 nucleotide sequence: TGTGCCAGCAGCTTAGGGGGTGATAGCAATCAGCCCCAGCATTTT.